The clone carrying this T cell receptor beta chain was observed many times. Amplified TCR beta CDR3 regions derived from RNA transcripts. In the first-round RT-PCR of the TCR CDR3, the HTBI primer set was used. MiXCR, run by TCRdb on the multiplex PCR reads, gives a single entry per CDR3 protein. Of approximately 380,000 distinct CDR3 sequences listed, roughly an eighth are singletons. The data originate from a study of T cells in Graves' hyperthyroidism and ophthalmopathy. The CDR3 is 13 residues long. From germline, CDR1 is GTSNPN and CDR2 SVGIG (reference sequence). The ends were cut back, 3 bases at V and 4 bases at J, with 12 bases in the middle.

The chain joins TRBV30 to TRBJ1-1; possible D gene TRBD1, 5 bases. Input material: blood. This TCR was recovered from a man aged 45-65 years with Graves' ophthalmopathy. The CDR3 loop is CAWRGGLGTEAFF. The CDR3 DNA follows: TGTGCCTGGAGGGGGGGTCTGGGCACTGAAGCTTTCTTT. The variable domain in full, with the rest retrieved from reference TRBV30 and TRBJ1-1, is SQTIHQWPATLVQPVGSPLSLECTVEGTSNPNLYWYRQAAGRGLQLLFYSVGIGQISSEVPQNLSASRPQDRQFILSSKKLLLSDSGFYLCAWRGGLGTEAFFGQGTRLTVV.